These 9 T cell receptor beta chains originate from one sample sequenced in a study of shared clonotypes between healthy human individuals. Profiling relied on immunoSEQ multiplex PCR, and the TCRdb table lists in-frame clones only, not all of them. The top ten clones hold more than 30% of a sample with about 690,000 clones, roughly 91% of them seen once. The specimen was memory CD8+ T cells from PBMCs. Subset defined: CD45RO+ cells pooled with CCR7-negative TemRA cells. All receptors come from a man between 18 and 35 years old in good health. Some clones in this sample may be carry-over from other donors' samples.

The chain links TRBV27 to TRBJ1-5; D not certain. This CDR3 region has 16 residues. V was pared by 5 bases and J by 7 bases, with 21 bases between. Per the germline V gene, CDR1 is MNHEY and CDR2 is SMNVEV (reference sequence). The CDR3 DNA reads TGTGCCAGCAGTCGCCACGGGAGATCGAAGGGACAGCCCCAGCATTTT. Its protein product is CASSRHGRSKGQPQHF.

V is TRBV27 and J is TRBJ2-2; D not resolved. With 7 bases removed from V and 6 bases from J, the gap between germline ends came to 12 bases. There are 13 residues in the CDR3. CDR1 and CDR2 from the germline V gene are MNHEY and SMNVEV (reference sequence). In DNA form, the CDR3 reads TGTGCCAGCATTGGGCGTCGCGCCGGGGAGCTGTTTTTT. Protein sequence: CASIGRRAGELFF.

V and J are TRBV6-7 and TRBJ2-7, with 7 bases identical to TRBD1. TRBV6-7 is an open reading frame, and its role is uncertain. The CDR3 extends over 16 amino acids. V gave up 5 bases and J gave up 4 bases; unmatched junction bases: 14. CDR3 protein: CASSDIGTVGRYEQYF. CDR3 coding DNA: TGTGCCAGCAGTGACATCGGGACAGTGGGGCGATACGAGCAGTACTTC.

The genes are TRBV4-1 and TRBJ2-2; D gene uncertain. CDR1 is MGHRA, CDR2 YSYEKL, per germline. The CDR3 contains 12 residues. Trimming took off 0 bases at V and 8 bases at J, with 4 bases between the two ends. Here the CDR3 reads CASSQDSGELFF. Here the CDR3 DNA reads TGCGCCAGCAGCCAAGACTCTGGGGAGCTGTTTTTT.

The rearrangement joins TRBV18 to TRBJ1-1, with 8 nucleotides matching TRBD1. Germline CDR1 reads KGHSH; CDR2 reads LQKENI. V dropped 2 bases and J dropped 0; count of bases not matched to a gene: 11. This CDR3 is 18 amino acids long. In DNA form, the CDR3 reads TGTGCCAGCTCACCAATAGGACAGGGACGCGTTTTGAACACTGAAGCTTTCTTT. Translated, it gives CASSPIGQGRVLNTEAFF.

J is TRBJ2-1 and V is TRBV27, with D unresolved. The CDR3 contains 16 residues. Trimming took 2 bases from V and 5 from J, leaving 16 bases between them. Germline-derived CDR1 and CDR2 are MNHEY and SMNVEV (reference sequence). The CDR3 DNA reads TGTGCCAGCAGTTTAGGTCCACGGACCTCTAACAATGAGCAGTTCTTC. Translation: CASSLGPRTSNNEQFF.

The genes are TRBV7-9 and TRBJ2-7; TRBD1 aligns across 11 bases. From germline, CDR1 is SEHNR and CDR2 FQNEAQ (reference sequence). This CDR3 comprises 16 residues. Unmatched junction bases numbered 9, after V lost 3 bases and J lost 5 bases. CDR3 sequence: CASSLGFGQGAHEQYF. The CDR3 DNA reads as TGTGCCAGCAGCTTGGGCTTTGGACAGGGGGCCCACGAGCAGTACTTC.

This clone has just one count. The chain is built from TRBV30 and TRBJ2-7, with D possibly TRBD1 on 6 matching bases. V lost 3 bases to trimming and J lost 0 bases, with 9 bases between them. Germline V lookup: CDR1 GTSNPN, CDR2 SVGIG (reference sequence). The CDR3 totals 13 residues. The CDR3: CAWSLGASYEQYF. The CDR3 bases are TGTGCCTGGAGCCTGGGGGCCTCCTACGAGCAGTACTTC.

The chain is built from TRBV11-2 and TRBJ1-1; D unresolved. The CDR3 is 12 residues long. V lost 0 bases to trimming and J lost 10 bases, with 9 bases between them. In germline, CDR1 is SGHAT, CDR2 FQNNGV. The CDR3 sequence is CASSLEAEAAFF. Written as DNA, the CDR3 is TGTGCCAGCAGCTTAGAGGCGGAGGCAGCTTTCTTT.